These 20 T cell receptor beta chains share one sample of origin, sequenced in a study of cytomegalovirus exposure and HLA in healthy donors. With 60 Vbeta and 13 Jbeta primers, the PCR was carried out. Measured with immunoSEQ multiplex PCR; TCRdb has only the in-frame clones, and not every one. This repertoire includes more than 140,000 clones. Sequencing was carried out using PBMCs. The receptor set was obtained from a woman aged 18-29 years in good health and CMV-seronegative.

The rearrangement uses TRBV5-6 and TRBJ2-7; no firm D call. V lost 2 bases, J lost 3 bases, and 9 bases lay in between. Germline V CDR1 and CDR2: SGHDT, YYEEEE. The CDR3 has 13 residues. The CDR3 is CASSLRSNYEQYV. The CDR3 DNA follows: TGTGCCAGCAGCTTACGCTCGAACTACGAGCAGTACGTC.

The J gene is TRBJ2-5, the V gene TRBV11-2, with 11 bases matching TRBD2. This CDR3 spans 19 amino acids. V shed 0 bases and J 3 bases; nucleotides not matched to a gene: 12. The germline V gene encodes CDR1 SGHAT and CDR2 FQNNGV. The CDR3 protein is CASSLDSGLAGGWEETQYF. In nucleotides, the CDR3 is TGTGCCAGCAGCTTAGATTCTGGTCTAGCGGGAGGTTGGGAAGAGACCCAGTACTTC.

The rearrangement links TRBV6-4 to TRBJ2-2, with 7 bases fitting TRBD2. This CDR3 has 14 amino acids. Germline CDR1 and CDR2: MRHNA and SNTAGT. Trimming cost V 6 bases and J 6 bases; bases outside gene matches: 7. The CDR3 DNA sequence: TGTGCCAGCAGCGGCCGACTAGCATCCGGGGAGCTGTTTTTT. Protein product: CASSGRLASGELFF.

The V call is TRBV6-5, the J call TRBJ1-2, with D uncertain. Trimming shortened V by 0 bases and J by 2 bases, and 10 bases separated the two germline ends. Germline V gene data show CDR1 as MNHEY and CDR2 as SVGAGI. The CDR3 totals 15 residues. In DNA, the CDR3 is TGTGCCAGCAGTTACTCCCCCAGGTTCAACTATGGCTACACCTTC. Its translation: CASSYSPRFNYGYTF.

The chain links TRBV19 to TRBJ1-5; a weak D match, TRBD1 (6 bases). With 4 bases removed from V and 0 bases from J, the gap between germline ends came to 16 bases. Germline V gene sequence: CDR1 LNHDA, CDR2 SQIVND (reference sequence). The CDR3 length is 17 residues. As DNA, the CDR3 is TGTGCCAGTAGTAATCAGGGGTGGGGGAGTAGCAATCAGCCCCAGCATTTT. Protein: CASSNQGWGSSNQPQHF.

This chain links TRBV7-9 with TRBJ2-4; D might be TRBD2 (5 bases). Trimming took off 5 bases at V and 3 bases at J, with 11 bases between the two ends. The CDR3 has 14 residues. CDR1 is SEHNR and CDR2 is FQNEAQ in the germline V gene (reference sequence). CDR3 coding DNA: TGTGCCAGCAGCCCCCTAGCCAGCAAAAACATTCAGTACTTC. Its protein is CASSPLASKNIQYF. Using reference TRBV7-9 and TRBJ2-4 for the parts outside the CDR3, the full variable domain is DTGVSQNPRHKITKRGQNVTFRCDPISEHNRLYWYRQTLGQGPEFLTYFQNEAQLEKSRLLSDRFSAERPKGSFSTLEIQRTEQGDSAMYLCASSPLASKNIQYFGAGTRLSVL.

This sequence joins TRBV6-1 and TRBJ2-7; possibly TRBD2 for D (5 bases). The CDR3 is 15 residues long. Trimming pared 0 bases from V and 3 bases from J, leaving 12 bases between. CDR1 and CDR2 from the germline V gene are MNHNS and SASEGT. The CDR3 loop reads CASSEARTYLYEQYF. CDR3 coding DNA: TGTGCCAGCAGTGAAGCGAGGACTTACCTCTACGAGCAGTACTTC.

The chain recombines TRBV25-1 with TRBJ1-5; D possibly corresponds to TRBD1 (5 bases). The germline CDR1 and CDR2 sequences are MGHDK and SYGVNS. This CDR3 has 13 residues. V lost 3 bases, J lost 9 bases, and 12 bases lay in between. The CDR3 DNA sequence: TGTGCCAGCAGTGAGGCGGGGCCCTGGCCCCAGCATTTT. Translated, it gives CASSEAGPWPQHF.

The rearrangement links TRBV7-2 to TRBJ2-1; D not resolved. With 1 base removed from V and 4 bases from J, the gap between germline ends came to 14 bases. CDR1 is SGHTA and CDR2 is FQGNSA in the germline V gene. The length of the CDR3 is 16 residues. CDR3 coding DNA: TGTGCCAGCAGCTTAGTATCGCGCGGCCCTTACAATGAGCAGTTCTTC. Protein product: CASSLVSRGPYNEQFF.

V usage is TRBV28 and J usage is TRBJ2-7, with D maybe TRBD2 (6 bases). The CDR3 is made up of 13 amino acids. Per germline, CDR1 MDHEN and CDR2 SYDVKM. V lost 8 bases, J lost 0 bases, and 11 bases lay in between. CDR3 DNA: TGTGCCAGCCGGGACTTGAGCTCCTACGAGCAGTACTTC. As protein: CASRDLSSYEQYF.

The chain has TRBV27 and TRBJ1-2; the D is unclear. Trimming took off 5 bases at V and 4 bases at J, with 11 bases between the two ends. The CDR3 length is 13 residues. Germline V lookup: CDR1 MNHEY, CDR2 SMNVEV (reference sequence). The CDR3: CASSKSPPYGYTF. The CDR3 nucleotides are TGTGCCAGCAGTAAGAGTCCACCCTATGGCTACACCTTC.

The rearrangement uses TRBV5-4 and TRBJ2-3; 13 bases align to TRBD2. The germline V gene encodes CDR1 SGHNT and CDR2 YYREEE (reference sequence). The CDR3 covers 15 residues. V shed 4 bases, J shed 8 bases, and the junction held 7 bases outside the gene matches. The CDR3: CASSTRTSGGGTQYF. In DNA form, the CDR3 reads TGTGCCAGCAGCACCAGGACTAGCGGGGGAGGTACGCAGTATTTT.

On this clone itself: At the DNA level, this CDR3 is encoded by other sequences in the same sample as well. The chain joins TRBV11-3 to TRBJ2-5; tentative D call: TRBD2 (6 bases). Trimming took 3 bases from V and 1 from J, leaving 9 bases between them. This CDR3 is 14 amino acids long. Per germline, CDR1 SGHNT and CDR2 YENEEA. This chain's CDR3 is CASSLGRSQETQYF. CDR3 DNA: TGTGCCAGCAGCTTGGGGAGGAGCCAAGAGACCCAGTACTTC.

J is TRBJ1-5 and V is TRBV19; the match to TRBD1 covers 7 bases. The length of the CDR3 is 14 residues. Losses at the gene ends were 4 bases for V and 2 bases for J; bases not matched to a gene: 2. Germline V gene lookup returns CDR1 LNHDA and CDR2 SQIVND (reference sequence). Here the CDR3 DNA reads TGTGCCAGTAGTAAAGGACAGGGCAATCAGCCCCAGCATTTT. Its protein is CASSKGQGNQPQHF.

The rearrangement links TRBV7-9 to TRBJ2-7, with TRBD2 as a possible D gene (5 bases). With 8 bases removed from V and 3 bases from J, the gap between germline ends came to 5 bases. The CDR3 spans 10 residues. CDR1 is SEHNR, CDR2 FQNEAQ, per germline (reference sequence). CDR3 in DNA: TGTGCCAGCGGAGGCTACGAGCAGTACTTC. The encoded protein is CASGGYEQYF.

The gene calls are TRBV7-6 and TRBJ1-1, with 7 bases that match TRBD1. Germline lookup yields CDR1 SGHVS and CDR2 FNYEAQ. The CDR3 totals 12 residues. J lost 7 bases, V lost 4 bases, and 3 bases had no gene match. The CDR3 DNA follows: TGTGCCAGCAGCTCGACAGGGAATGAAGCTTTCTTT. It codes for CASSSTGNEAFF.

J is TRBJ2-7 and V is TRBV7-9, with 8 positions matching TRBD1. CDR1 is SEHNR and CDR2 is FQNEAQ in the germline V gene (reference sequence). The CDR3 contains 15 residues. Trimming took 4 bases from V and 4 from J; bases not matched to a gene: 9. The CDR3 loop is CASSSFTGTGYEQYF. As DNA, the CDR3 is TGTGCCAGCAGCTCCTTTACAGGGACAGGATACGAGCAGTACTTC. The variable domain in full, completed from reference TRBV7-9 and TRBJ2-7, reads DTGVSQNPRHKITKRGQNVTFRCDPISEHNRLYWYRQTLGQGPEFLTYFQNEAQLEKSRLLSDRFSAERPKGSFSTLEIQRTEQGDSAMYLCASSSFTGTGYEQYFGPGTRLTVT.

V usage is TRBV5-3 and J usage is TRBJ1-5, with D possibly being TRBD1 (6 bases). TRBV5-3 is treated as an ORF (open reading frame) with a function not yet certain. The CDR3 is 18 amino acids. Trimming took 3 bases from V and 0 from J, leaving 19 bases between them. CDR3 loop: CARSSKKNRENSNQPQHF. The CDR3, as DNA: TGTGCCAGAAGCTCAAAAAAAAACAGGGAAAATAGCAATCAGCCCCAGCATTTT.

The rearrangement joins TRBV29-1 to TRBJ2-1; TRBD2 agrees at 7 bases. Germline loops: CDR1 SQVTM, CDR2 ANQGSEA. The CDR3 spans 16 residues. V lost 6 bases to trimming and J lost 6 bases; unmatched junction nucleotides: 17. The CDR3 region has the DNA TGCAGCGTCCGATCGAGCGGGACCCCCGGGGGCAATGAGCAGTTCTTC. Encoded protein: CSVRSSGTPGGNEQFF.

The gene calls are TRBV2 and TRBJ2-2; D is unresolved. The V end lost 5 bases, the J end lost 5 bases, and 9 bases lay between the germline ends. CDR3 length equals 13 residues. Germline lookup yields CDR1 SNHLY and CDR2 FYNNEI. For the CDR3, the DNA is TGTGCCAGCAGTTACACAGAAACCGGGGAGCTGTTTTTT. Translating it yields CASSYTETGELFF. Using reference TRBV2 and TRBJ2-2 for the parts outside the CDR3, the full variable domain is EPEVTQTPSHQVTQMGQEVILRCVPISNHLYFYWYRQILGQKVEFLVSFYNNEISEKSEIFDDQFSVERPDGSNFTLKIRSTKLEDSAMYFCASSYTETGELFFGEGSRLTVL.